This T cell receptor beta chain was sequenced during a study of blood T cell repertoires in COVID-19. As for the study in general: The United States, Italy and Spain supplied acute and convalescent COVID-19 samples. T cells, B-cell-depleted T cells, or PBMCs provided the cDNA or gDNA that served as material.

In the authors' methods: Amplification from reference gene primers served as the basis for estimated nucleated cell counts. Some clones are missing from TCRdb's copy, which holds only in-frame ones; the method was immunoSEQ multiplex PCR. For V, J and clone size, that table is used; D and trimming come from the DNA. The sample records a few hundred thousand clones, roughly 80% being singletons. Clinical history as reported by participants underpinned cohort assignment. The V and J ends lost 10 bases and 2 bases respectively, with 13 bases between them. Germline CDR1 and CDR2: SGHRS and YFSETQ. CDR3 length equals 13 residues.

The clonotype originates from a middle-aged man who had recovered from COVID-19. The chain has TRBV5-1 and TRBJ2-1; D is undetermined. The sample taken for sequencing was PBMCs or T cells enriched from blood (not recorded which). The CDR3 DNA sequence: TGCGCCGGGTCACCGGAGCCCTACAATGAGCAGTTCTTC. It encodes CAGSPEPYNEQFF.